The clone carrying this TCR beta chain was seen a few times. What it recognizes is unknown. Trimming pared 1 base from V and 5 bases from J, leaving 12 bases between. CDR3 length: 16 amino acids. The germline CDR1 and CDR2 sequences are SGHVS and FQNEAQ. TCRdb passed the reads through MiXCR, listing each CDR3 protein once. The table lists 310,000 or so distinct CDR3 sequences, roughly a sixth of them singletons, with about 12% in the top ten. This specimen comes from a study of T cell repertoires in cytomegalovirus infection. The overall study: CMV infection together with matching HLA type was indicated by public TCR beta signatures. Study results and limitations: Clonotypes of TCR beta that were HLA-C-restricted and CMV-specific dominated the ex vivo response. Carriers of CMV plus the relevant HLA were identified by cumulative public TCR beta family frequency.

This receptor was obtained from a human donor in good health (CMV status not recorded). Some clones in this sample may be carry-over from other donors' samples. Material for sequencing was PBMCs. The V gene is TRBV7-8, the J gene TRBJ1-6, with TRBD1 as a possible D gene (5 bases). The CDR3 protein is CASSLDSQGHNSPLHF. The CDR3 nucleotides are TGTGCCAGCAGCTTAGACTCCCAGGGCCATAATTCACCCCTCCACTTT.